This T cell receptor beta chain is from a study of spatial heterogeneity in lung cancer. Study-level background: Alpha-chain detections were consistently fewer than beta-chain detections among the sequences.

Study conclusions and caveats: Tumor mutation counts were tracked by expanded intratumoral alpha and beta TCR counts. Estimated TCR-seq coverage of tumor T cells was only about 7% for alpha chains. For beta chains, the corresponding estimate was about 14%.

This clonotype is medium-sized (0.01 to 0.1%). Antigen: not known. Described time point: sample taken at primary tumor resection. TCRs were sequenced from unsorted whole RNA of tumor, nontumor lung or PBMC. Every individual TCR cDNA molecule carried its own unique molecular identifier, which allowed correction of PCR and sequencing errors. MiXCR, run by TCRdb on the 5' RACE reads, gives a single entry per CDR3 protein. In the table there are 8,000 to 10,000 distinct CDR3 sequences, 8.7% of which are singletons. Germline loops: CDR1 SGDLS, CDR2 YYNGEE. V was shortened by 0 bases and J by 5 bases, with 6 bases between the two germline ends. The CDR3 runs to 13 residues.

V usage is TRBV9 and J usage is TRBJ1-5; possibly TRBD1 for D (5 bases). The TCR sequence derives from a female donor with early-stage non-small cell lung cancer. The source was lung tumor tissue, collected at surgery. CDR3 residues: CASSVAGHQPQHF. CDR3 bases: TGTGCCAGCAGCGTAGCAGGGCATCAGCCCCAGCATTTT. The variable domain in full, with the rest retrieved from reference TRBV9 and TRBJ1-5, is DSGVTQTPKHLITATGQRVTLRCSPRSGDLSVYWYQQSLDQGLQFLIQYYNGEERAKGNILERFSAQQFPDLHSELNLSSLELGDSALYFCASSVAGHQPQHFGDGTRLSIL.